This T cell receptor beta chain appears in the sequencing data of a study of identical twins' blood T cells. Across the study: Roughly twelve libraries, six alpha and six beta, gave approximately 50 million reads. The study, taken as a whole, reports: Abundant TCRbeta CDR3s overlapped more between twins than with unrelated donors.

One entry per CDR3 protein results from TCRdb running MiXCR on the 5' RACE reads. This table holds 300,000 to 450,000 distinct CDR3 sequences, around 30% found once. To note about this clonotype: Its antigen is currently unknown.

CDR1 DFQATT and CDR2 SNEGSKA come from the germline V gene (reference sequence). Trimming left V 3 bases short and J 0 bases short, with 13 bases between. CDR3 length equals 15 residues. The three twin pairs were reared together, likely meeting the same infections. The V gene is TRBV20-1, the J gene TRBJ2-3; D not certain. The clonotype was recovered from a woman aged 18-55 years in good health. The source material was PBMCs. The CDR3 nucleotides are TGCAGTGCTAGTCCGTCTACTCCTAGCACAGATACGCAGTATTTT. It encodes CSASPSTPSTDTQYF.